This T cell receptor beta chain was identified in a study of beta chain features in type 1 diabetes. TCRB transcripts that were expressed got sequenced, as all of the isolated RNA had been reverse transcribed. The assay was immunoSEQ multiplex PCR, and TCRdb's table has in-frame clones only and misses some. The repertoire has roughly 610,000 clones, about 16% of them found once; the top ten carry approximately 0.087%. The CDR3 sequence is 13 residues long. Per germline, CDR1 MDHEN and CDR2 SYDVKM. V was pared by 10 bases and J by 4 bases, with 16 bases between. V gene TRBV28 combines with J gene TRBJ2-5; maybe TRBD2 (7 bases). The TCR originated in a man younger than 35 in good health. The source material was naive CD4+ T cells from blood. The CDR3 loop is CATQKGGRETQYF. The DNA for the CDR3 is TGTGCCACCCAGAAGGGGGGGAGAGAGACCCAGTACTTC.